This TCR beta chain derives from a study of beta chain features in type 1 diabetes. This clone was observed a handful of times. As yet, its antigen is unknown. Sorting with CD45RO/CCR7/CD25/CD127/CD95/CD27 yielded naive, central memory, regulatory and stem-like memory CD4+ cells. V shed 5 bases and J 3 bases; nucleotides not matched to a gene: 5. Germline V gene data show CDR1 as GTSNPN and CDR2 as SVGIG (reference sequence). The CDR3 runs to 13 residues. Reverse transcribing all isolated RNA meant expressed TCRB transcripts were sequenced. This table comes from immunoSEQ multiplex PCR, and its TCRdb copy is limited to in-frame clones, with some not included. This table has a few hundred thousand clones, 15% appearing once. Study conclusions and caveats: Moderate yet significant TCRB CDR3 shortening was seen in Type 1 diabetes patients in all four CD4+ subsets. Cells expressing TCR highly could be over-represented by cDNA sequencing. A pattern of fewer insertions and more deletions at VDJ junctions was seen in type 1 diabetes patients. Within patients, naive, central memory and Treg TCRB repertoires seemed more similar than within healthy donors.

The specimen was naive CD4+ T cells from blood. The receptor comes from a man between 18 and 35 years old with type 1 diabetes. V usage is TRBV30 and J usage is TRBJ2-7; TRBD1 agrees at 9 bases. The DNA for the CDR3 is TGTGCCTGGGAGGGACAGGGACGCTACGAGCAGTACTTC. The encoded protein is CAWEGQGRYEQYF.